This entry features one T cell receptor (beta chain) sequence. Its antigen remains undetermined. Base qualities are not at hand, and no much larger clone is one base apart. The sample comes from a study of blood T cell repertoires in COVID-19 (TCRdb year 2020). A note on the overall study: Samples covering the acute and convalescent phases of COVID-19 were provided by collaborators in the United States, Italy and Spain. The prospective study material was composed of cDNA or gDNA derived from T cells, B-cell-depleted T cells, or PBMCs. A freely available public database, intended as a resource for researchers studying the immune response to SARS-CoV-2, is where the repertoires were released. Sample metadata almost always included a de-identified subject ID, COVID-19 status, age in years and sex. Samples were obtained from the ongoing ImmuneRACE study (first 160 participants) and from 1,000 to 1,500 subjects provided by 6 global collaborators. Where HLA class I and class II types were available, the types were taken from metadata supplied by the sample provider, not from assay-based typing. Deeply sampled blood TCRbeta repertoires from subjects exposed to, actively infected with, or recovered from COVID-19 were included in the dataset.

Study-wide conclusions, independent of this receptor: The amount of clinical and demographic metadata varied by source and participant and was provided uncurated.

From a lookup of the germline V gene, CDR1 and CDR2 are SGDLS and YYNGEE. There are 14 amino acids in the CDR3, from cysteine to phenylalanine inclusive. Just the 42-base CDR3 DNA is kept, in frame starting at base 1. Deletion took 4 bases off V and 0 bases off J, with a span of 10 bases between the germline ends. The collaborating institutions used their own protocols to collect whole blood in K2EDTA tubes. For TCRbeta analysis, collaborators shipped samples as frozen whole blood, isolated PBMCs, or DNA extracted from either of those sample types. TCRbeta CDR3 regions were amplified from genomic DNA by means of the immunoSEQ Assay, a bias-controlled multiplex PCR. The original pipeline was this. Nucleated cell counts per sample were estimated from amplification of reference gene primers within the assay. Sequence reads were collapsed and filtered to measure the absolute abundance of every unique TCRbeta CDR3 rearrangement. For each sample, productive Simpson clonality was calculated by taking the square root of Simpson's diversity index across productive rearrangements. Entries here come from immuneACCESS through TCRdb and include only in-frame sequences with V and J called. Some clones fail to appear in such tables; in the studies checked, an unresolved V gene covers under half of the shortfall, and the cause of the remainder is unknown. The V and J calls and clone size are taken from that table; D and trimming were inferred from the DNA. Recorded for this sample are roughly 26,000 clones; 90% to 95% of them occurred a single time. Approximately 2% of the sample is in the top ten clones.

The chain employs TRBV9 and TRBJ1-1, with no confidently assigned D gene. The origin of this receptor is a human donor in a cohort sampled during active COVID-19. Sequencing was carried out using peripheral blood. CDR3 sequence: CASSIGGLNTEAFF. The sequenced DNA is TGTGCCAGCAGCATCGGAGGGTTGAACACTGAAGCTTTCTTT.